What follows describes a single TCR beta chain. No antigen is known for it. The data stem from a study of response to subunit inactivated influenza vaccine. TCRdb redid the calling of the RT-PCR reads with MiXCR, one entry per CDR3 protein. This table has roughly 630,000 distinct CDR3 sequences, approximately 15% appearing once. V was pared by 0 bases and J by 6 bases, with 5 bases between. Germline CDR1 MNHEY, CDR2 SVGEGT. The CDR3 runs 12 residues. Study-level results: That few new T cells are recruited by each seasonal influenza vaccination was the authors' suggestion.

The sequencing used PBMCs from blood, collected 14 to 15 days before vaccination. This clonotype was obtained from a middle-aged man who received an inactivated influenza vaccine. The chain combines TRBV6-2 or TRBV6-3 with TRBJ1-2; the D is unclear. In DNA, the CDR3 is TGTGCCAGCAGTTACTCCGCGCATGGCTACACCTTC. Translating gives CASSYSAHGYTF.